The clone carrying this T cell receptor beta chain has at least ten counts. The sample belongs to a study of regulatory T cells in long-lasting Graves disease. Germline CDR1 and CDR2: SGHDN and FVKESK. The CDR3 extends over 14 amino acids. Trimming took off 3 bases at V and 6 bases at J, with 15 bases between the two ends. The authors built TCR beta libraries using iRepertoire HTBI primers and Arm-PCR of CDR3 regions. Using its own MiXCR run on the multiplex PCR reads, TCRdb lists one record per CDR3 protein. Found here are around 250,000 distinct CDR3 sequences, around 19% of them singletons; the top ten hold around 15%. Noted time point: newly diagnosed GD, antithyroid drugs for less than 3 months. From RNA extracted from PBMCs, the TCR library was made. With EDTA tubes as the receptacles, 7.5 to 10 milliliters of peripheral blood were drawn. A further study also used this sample, focusing on T cells in Graves' hyperthyroidism and ophthalmopathy. That investigation notes: RT-PCR in the first round (using the HTBI primer set) targeted the TCR CDR3. For ophthalmopathy, model prediction preceded onset by a median about 6.4 months.

Material: peripheral blood mononuclear cells (PBMCs), obtained at new diagnosis, from a patient treated with antithyroid drugs. V gene TRBV14 combines with J gene TRBJ2-7, with D unclear. The receptor's source is a woman aged 25 to 39 with Graves disease. CDR3 bases: TGTGCCAGCAGCCAGGACCCCCTACAGAGCGAGCAGTACTTC. Its protein product is CASSQDPLQSEQYF.